The 2 T cell receptor beta chains listed next were all sequenced from one sample in a study of cytomegalovirus exposure and HLA in healthy donors. The PCR was carried out with 60 Vbeta primers and 13 Jbeta primers. Profiled with immunoSEQ multiplex PCR; TCRdb holds only in-frame clones, not every one. Seen here are some 120,000 clones, around four fifths observed once, and the top ten hold approximately 10%. Sequencing input: PBMCs. The receptors here all came from a male donor in good health and CMV-seropositive.

This chain uses TRBV11-2 with TRBJ2-7, with 10 bases lining up with TRBD2. The CDR3 loop spans 16 amino acids. Trimming at V came to 5 bases and at J to 0 bases, leaving 7 bases not matched to a gene. Germline V gene lookup returns CDR1 SGHAT and CDR2 FQNNGV. The CDR3, as DNA: TGTGCCAGCAGCCCTTGGACTAGCGGTCCCTCCTACGAGCAGTACTTC. Amino acids: CASSPWTSGPSYEQYF.

V usage is TRBV18 and J usage is TRBJ2-7; 10 nucleotides agree with TRBD2. Unmatched junction bases numbered 7, after V lost 5 bases and J lost 3 bases. This CDR3 is built from 15 residues. Germline CDR1 KGHSH, CDR2 LQKENI. In nucleotides, the CDR3 is TGTGCCAGCTCAAACCCAGCGGGAGGGGTCTACGAGCAGTACTTC. Translation gives CASSNPAGGVYEQYF.